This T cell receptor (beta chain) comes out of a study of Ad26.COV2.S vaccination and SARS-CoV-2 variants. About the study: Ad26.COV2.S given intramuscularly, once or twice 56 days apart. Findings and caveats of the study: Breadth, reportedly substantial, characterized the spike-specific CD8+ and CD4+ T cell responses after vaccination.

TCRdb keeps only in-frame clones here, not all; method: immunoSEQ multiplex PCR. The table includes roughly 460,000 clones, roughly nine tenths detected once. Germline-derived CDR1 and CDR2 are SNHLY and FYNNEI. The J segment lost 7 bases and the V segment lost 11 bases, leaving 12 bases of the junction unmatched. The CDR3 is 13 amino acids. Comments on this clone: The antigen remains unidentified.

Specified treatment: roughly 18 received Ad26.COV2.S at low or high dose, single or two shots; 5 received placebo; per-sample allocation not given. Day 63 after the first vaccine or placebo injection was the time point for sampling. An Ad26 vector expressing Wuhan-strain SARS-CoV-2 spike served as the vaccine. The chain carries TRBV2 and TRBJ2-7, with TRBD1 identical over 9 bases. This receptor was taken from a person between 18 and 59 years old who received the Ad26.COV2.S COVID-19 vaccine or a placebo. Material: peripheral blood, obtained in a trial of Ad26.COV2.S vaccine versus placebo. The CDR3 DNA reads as TGTGCCCGTCGGGGACAGGGATTAAATGAGCAGTACTTC. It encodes CARRGQGLNEQYF.